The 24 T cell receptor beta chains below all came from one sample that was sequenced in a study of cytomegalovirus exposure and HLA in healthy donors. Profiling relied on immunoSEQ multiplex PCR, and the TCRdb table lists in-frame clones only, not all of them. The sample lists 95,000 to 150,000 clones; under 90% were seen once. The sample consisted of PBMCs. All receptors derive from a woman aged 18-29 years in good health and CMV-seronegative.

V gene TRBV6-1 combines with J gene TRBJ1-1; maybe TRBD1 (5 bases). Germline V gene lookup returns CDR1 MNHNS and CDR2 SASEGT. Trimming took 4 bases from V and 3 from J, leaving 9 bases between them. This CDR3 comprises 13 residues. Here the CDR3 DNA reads TGTGCCAGCAGTGTTCGCAGGGACACTGAAGCTTTCTTT. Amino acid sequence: CASSVRRDTEAFF.

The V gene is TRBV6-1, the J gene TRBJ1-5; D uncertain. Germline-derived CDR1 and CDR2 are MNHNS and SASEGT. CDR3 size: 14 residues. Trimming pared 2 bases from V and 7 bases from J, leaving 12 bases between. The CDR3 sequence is CASSERAGSQPQHF. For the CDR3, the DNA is TGTGCCAGCAGTGAAAGGGCTGGGAGCCAGCCCCAGCATTTT.

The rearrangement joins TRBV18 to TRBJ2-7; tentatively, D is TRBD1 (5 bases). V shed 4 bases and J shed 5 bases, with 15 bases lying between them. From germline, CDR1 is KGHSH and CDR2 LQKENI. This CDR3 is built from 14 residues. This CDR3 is CASSQSTVTDEQYF. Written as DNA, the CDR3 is TGTGCCAGCTCACAGTCGACAGTGACGGACGAGCAGTACTTC. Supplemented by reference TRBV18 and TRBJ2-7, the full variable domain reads NAGVMQNPRHLVRRRGQEARLRCSPMKGHSHVYWYRQLPEEGLKFMVYLQKENIIDESGMPKERFSAEFPKEGPSILRIQQVVRGDSAAYFCASSQSTVTDEQYFGPGTRLTVT.

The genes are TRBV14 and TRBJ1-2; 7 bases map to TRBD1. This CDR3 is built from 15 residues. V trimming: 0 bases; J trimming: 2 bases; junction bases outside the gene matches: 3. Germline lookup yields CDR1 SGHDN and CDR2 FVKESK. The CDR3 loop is CASSQDRGGNYGYTF. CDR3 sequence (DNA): TGTGCCAGCAGCCAAGACAGAGGGGGCAACTATGGCTACACCTTC. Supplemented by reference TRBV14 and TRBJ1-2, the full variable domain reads EAGVTQFPSHSVIEKGQTVTLRCDPISGHDNLYWYRRVMGKEIKFLLHFVKESKQDESGMPNNRFLAERTGGTYSTLKVQPAELEDSGVYFCASSQDRGGNYGYTFGSGTRLTVV.

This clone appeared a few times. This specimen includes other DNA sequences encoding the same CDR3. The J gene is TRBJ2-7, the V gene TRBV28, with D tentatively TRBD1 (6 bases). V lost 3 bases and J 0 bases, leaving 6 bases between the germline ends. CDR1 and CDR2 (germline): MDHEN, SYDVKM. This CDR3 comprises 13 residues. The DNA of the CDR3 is TGTGCCAGCAGTTTGACAGGCTCCTACGAGCAGTACTTC. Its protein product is CASSLTGSYEQYF.

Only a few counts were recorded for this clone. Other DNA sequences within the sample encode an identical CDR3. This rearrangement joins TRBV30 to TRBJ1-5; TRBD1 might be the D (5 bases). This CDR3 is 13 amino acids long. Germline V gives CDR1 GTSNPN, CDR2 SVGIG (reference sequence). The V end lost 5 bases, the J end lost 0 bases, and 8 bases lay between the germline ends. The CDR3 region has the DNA TGTGCCTGGCAGGGCAATAGCAATCAGCCCCAGCATTTT. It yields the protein CAWQGNSNQPQHF.

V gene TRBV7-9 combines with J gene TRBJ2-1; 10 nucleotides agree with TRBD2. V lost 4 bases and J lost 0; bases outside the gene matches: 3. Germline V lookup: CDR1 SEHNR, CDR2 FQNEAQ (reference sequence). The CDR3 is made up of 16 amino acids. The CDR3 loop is CASSSPSGSSYNEQFF. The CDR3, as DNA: TGTGCCAGCAGCTCCCCTAGCGGGAGCTCCTACAATGAGCAGTTCTTC. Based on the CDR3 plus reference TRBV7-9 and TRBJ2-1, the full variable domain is DTGVSQNPRHKITKRGQNVTFRCDPISEHNRLYWYRQTLGQGPEFLTYFQNEAQLEKSRLLSDRFSAERPKGSFSTLEIQRTEQGDSAMYLCASSSPSGSSYNEQFFGPGTRLTVL.

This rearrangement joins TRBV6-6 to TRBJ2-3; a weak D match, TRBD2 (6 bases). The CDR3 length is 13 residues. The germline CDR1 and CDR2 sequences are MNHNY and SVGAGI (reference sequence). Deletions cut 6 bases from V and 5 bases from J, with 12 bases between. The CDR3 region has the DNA TGTGCCAGCAGGGCGGCGGGGAAAGATACGCAGTATTTT. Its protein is CASRAAGKDTQYF.

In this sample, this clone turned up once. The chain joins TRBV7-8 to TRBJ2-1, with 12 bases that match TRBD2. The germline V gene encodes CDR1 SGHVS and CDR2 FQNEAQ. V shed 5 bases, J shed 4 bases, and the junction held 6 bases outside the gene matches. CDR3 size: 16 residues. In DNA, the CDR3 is TGTGCCAGCAGCCGCCGGACTAGCGGGATTTACAATGAGCAGTTCTTC. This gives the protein CASSRRTSGIYNEQFF.

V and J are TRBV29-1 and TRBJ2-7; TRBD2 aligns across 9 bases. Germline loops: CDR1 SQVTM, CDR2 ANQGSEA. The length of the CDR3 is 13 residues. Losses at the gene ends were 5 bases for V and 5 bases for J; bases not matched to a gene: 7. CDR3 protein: CSVLRGGRDEQYF. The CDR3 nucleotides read TGCAGCGTTTTGAGGGGCGGGAGGGACGAGCAGTACTTC.

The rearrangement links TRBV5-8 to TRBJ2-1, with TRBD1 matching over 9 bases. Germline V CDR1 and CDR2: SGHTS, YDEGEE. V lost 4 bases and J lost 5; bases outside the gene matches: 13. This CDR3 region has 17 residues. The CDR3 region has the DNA TGTGCCAGCAGCGACCTTGCCGGGACAGGGTATCACAATGAGCAGTTCTTC. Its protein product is CASSDLAGTGYHNEQFF.

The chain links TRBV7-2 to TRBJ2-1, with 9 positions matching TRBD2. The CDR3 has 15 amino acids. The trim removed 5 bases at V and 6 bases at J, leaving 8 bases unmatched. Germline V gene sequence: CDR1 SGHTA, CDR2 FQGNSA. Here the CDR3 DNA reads TGTGCCAGCAGCCCGAGCGGGAGGTACTTCAATGAGCAGTTCTTC. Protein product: CASSPSGRYFNEQFF. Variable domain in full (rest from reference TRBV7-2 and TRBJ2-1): GAGVSQSPSNKVTEKGKDVELRCDPISGHTALYWYRQSLGQGLEFLIYFQGNSAPDKSGLPSDRFSAERTGGSVSTLTIQRTQQEDSAVYLCASSPSGRYFNEQFFGPGTRLTVL.

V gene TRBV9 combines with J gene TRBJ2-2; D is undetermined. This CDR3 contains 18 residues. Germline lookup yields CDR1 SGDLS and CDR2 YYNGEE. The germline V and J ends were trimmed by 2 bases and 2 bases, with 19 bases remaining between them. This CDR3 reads CASSVVAIVTRNTGELFF. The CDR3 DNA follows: TGTGCCAGCAGCGTGGTAGCCATCGTGACTCGAAACACCGGGGAGCTGTTTTTT.

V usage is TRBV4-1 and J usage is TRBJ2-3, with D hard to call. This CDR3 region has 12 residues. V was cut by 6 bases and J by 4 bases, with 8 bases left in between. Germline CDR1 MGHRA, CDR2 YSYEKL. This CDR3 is CASSPPADTQYF. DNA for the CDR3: TGCGCCAGCAGTCCCCCGGCAGATACGCAGTATTTT.

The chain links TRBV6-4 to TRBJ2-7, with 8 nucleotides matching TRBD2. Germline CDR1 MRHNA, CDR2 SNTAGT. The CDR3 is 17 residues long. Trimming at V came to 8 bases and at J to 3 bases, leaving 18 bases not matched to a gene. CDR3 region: CASPFGLRGRPVYEQYF. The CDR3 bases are TGTGCCAGCCCCTTTGGTTTGCGCGGGAGGCCTGTCTACGAGCAGTACTTC.

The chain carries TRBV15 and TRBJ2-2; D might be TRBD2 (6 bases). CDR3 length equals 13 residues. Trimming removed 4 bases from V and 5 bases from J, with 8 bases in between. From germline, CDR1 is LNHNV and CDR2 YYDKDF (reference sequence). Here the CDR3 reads CATSTSGTGELFF. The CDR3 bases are TGTGCCACCAGCACCAGCGGGACCGGGGAGCTGTTTTTT.

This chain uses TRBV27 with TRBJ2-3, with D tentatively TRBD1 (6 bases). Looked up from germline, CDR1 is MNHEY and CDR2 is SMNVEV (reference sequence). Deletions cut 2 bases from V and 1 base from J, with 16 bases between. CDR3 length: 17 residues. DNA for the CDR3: TGTGCCAGCAGTTTAGTAAGACTAAGACAGGGCACAGATACGCAGTATTTT. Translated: CASSLVRLRQGTDTQYF.

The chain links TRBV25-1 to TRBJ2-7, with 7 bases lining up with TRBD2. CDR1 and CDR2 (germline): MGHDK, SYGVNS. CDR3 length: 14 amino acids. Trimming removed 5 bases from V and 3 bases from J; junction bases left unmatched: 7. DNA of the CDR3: TGTGCCAGCAGTTTTGGCGGGAGTTACTACGAGCAGTACTTC. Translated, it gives CASSFGGSYYEQYF.

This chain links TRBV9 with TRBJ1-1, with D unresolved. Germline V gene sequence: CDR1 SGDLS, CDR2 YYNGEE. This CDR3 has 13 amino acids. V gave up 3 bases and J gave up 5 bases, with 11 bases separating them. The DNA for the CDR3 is TGTGCCAGCAGCGCTGAGGGAGGGACTGAAGCTTTCTTT. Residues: CASSAEGGTEAFF. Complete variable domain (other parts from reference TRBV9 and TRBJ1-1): DSGVTQTPKHLITATGQRVTLRCSPRSGDLSVYWYQQSLDQGLQFLIQYYNGEERAKGNILERFSAQQFPDLHSELNLSSLELGDSALYFCASSAEGGTEAFFGQGTRLTVV.

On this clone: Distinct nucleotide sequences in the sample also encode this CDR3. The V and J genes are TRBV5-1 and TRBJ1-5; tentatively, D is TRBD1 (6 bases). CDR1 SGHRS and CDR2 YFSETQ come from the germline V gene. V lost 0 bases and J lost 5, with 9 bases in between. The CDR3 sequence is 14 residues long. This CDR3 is CASSLGRGDQPQHF. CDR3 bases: TGCGCCAGCAGCTTGGGCAGGGGCGATCAGCCCCAGCATTTT.

The CDR3 here is CASRDRGTSGTDTQYF. The CDR3, as DNA: TGTGCGAGCCGGGACAGGGGGACCTCTGGCACAGATACGCAGTATTTT. The chain couples TRBV19 to TRBJ2-3; 11 positions agree with TRBD1. CDR3 length: 16 amino acids. CDR1 LNHDA and CDR2 SQIVND come from the germline V gene (reference sequence).

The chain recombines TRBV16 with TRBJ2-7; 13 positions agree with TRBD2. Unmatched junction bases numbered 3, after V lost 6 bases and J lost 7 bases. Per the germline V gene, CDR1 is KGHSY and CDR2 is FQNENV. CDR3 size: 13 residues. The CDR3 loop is CASSRLAGGEQYF. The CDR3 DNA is TGTGCCAGCAGTCGACTAGCGGGAGGAGAGCAGTACTTC. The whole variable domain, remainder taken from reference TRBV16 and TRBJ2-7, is GEEVAQTPKHLVRGEGQKAKLYCAPIKGHSYVFWYQQVLKNEFKFLISFQNENVFDETGMPKERFSAKCLPNSPCSLEIQATKLEDSAVYFCASSRLAGGEQYFGPGTRLTVT.

Here the CDR3 reads CASSPLSGGKSNTIYF. In DNA, the CDR3 is TGTGCCAGCTCACCTTTGAGTGGAGGCAAATCAAACACCATATATTTT. The V and J genes are TRBV18 and TRBJ1-3; unclear D gene. Between the trimmed V and J ends, which lost 3 bases and 6 bases, there was a span of 18 bases. The CDR3 has 16 residues. Germline CDR1 KGHSH, CDR2 LQKENI.

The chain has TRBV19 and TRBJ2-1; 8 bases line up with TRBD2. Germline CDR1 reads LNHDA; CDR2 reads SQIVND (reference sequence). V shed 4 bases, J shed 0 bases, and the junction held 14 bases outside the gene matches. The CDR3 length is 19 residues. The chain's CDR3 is CASSTTALSGISSYNEQFF. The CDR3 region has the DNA TGTGCCAGTAGTACCACCGCCCTTAGCGGGATTAGCTCCTACAATGAGCAGTTCTTC. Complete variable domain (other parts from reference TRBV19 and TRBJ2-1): DGGITQSPKYLFRKEGQNVTLSCEQNLNHDAMYWYRQDPGQGLRLIYYSQIVNDFQKGDIAEGYSVSREKKESFPLTVTSAQKNPTAFYLCASSTTALSGISSYNEQFFGPGTRLTVL.